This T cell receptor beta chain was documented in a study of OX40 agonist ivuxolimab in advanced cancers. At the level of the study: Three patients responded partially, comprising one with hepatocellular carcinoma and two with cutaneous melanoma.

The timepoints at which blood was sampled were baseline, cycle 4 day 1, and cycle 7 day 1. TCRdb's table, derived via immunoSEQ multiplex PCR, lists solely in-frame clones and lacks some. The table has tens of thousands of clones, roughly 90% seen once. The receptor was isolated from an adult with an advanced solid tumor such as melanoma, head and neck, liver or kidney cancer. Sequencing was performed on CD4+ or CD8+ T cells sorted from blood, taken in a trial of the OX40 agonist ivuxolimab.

The CDR3 reads CASSDGAFGAKGGELFF. The CDR3, as DNA: TGCGCCAGCAGTGATGGCGCGTTCGGGGCGAAGGGCGGGGAGCTGTTTTTT. The chain uses TRBV10-1 and TRBJ2-2, with D perhaps being TRBD1 or TRBD2 (5 bases each). Germline CDR1 and CDR2: WNHNN and SYGVQD (reference sequence). The CDR3 covers 17 residues. V was shortened by 3 bases and J by 7 bases, with 21 bases between the two germline ends.